The 23 T cell receptor beta chains listed next were all sequenced from one sample in a study of blood T cells in healthy people across ages. Primed by a sample-barcoded 5' primer and a J-beta primer mix, a second PCR proceeded for 7 to 11 cycles. TCRdb itself ran the 5' RACE reads through MiXCR, one entry per CDR3 protein. Of hundreds of thousands of distinct CDR3 sequences listed, approximately 48% are singletons. The sample was blood. The receptors come from a man aged 55 to 69 in good health.

The CDR3 DNA sequence: TGTGCCAGCAGCTTGGAAGCGGAGGGTAACTACAATGAGCAGTTCTTC. Translating gives CASSLEAEGNYNEQFF. This chain links TRBV5-6 with TRBJ2-1; TRBD2 might be the D (6 bases). CDR3 length: 16 residues. CDR1 and CDR2 (germline): SGHDT, YYEEEE. V dropped 0 bases and J dropped 3 bases, with 13 bases sitting between them.

This clonotype was seen repeatedly, ten times or more. V and J are TRBV6-2 or TRBV6-3 and TRBJ2-1; D unresolved. V dropped 7 bases and J dropped 0 bases, with 19 bases sitting between them. CDR3 length: 17 amino acids. CDR1 is MNHEY, CDR2 SVGEGT, per germline. Here the CDR3 DNA reads TGTGCCAGCACTTTACCGCCGCGCCCCCCCTCCTACAATGAGCAGTTCTTC. Translation gives CASTLPPRPPSYNEQFF.

The chain is built from TRBV6-2 or TRBV6-3 and TRBJ2-3, with TRBD2 identical over 9 bases. There are 15 residues in the CDR3. Trimming took 3 bases from V and 6 from J; bases not matched to a gene: 7. Germline V lookup: CDR1 MNHEY, CDR2 SVGEGT. DNA for the CDR3: TGTGCCAGCAGTTATAGCGGGGGTACGAGGGATACGCAGTATTTT. Its translation: CASSYSGGTRDTQYF.

A few counts support this clonotype. The chain uses TRBV6-6 and TRBJ1-6, with TRBD1 matching 7 bases. In germline, CDR1 is MNHNY, CDR2 SVGAGI (reference sequence). CDR3 length equals 14 residues. V lost 5 bases and J lost 7; bases outside the gene matches: 5. For the CDR3, the DNA is TGTGCCAGCAGTGTGGGACAGATAAATTCACCCCTCCACTTT. Protein sequence: CASSVGQINSPLHF.

The chain uses TRBV7-2 and TRBJ2-1; TRBD2 aligns across 8 bases. V lost 1 base, J lost 0 bases, and 2 bases stayed unmatched. Germline V gives CDR1 SGHTA, CDR2 FQGNSA. The CDR3 is 16 residues long. DNA of the CDR3: TGTGCCAGCAGCTTAGTCGGGGGGGCCTCCTACAATGAGCAGTTCTTC. Translating it yields CASSLVGGASYNEQFF.

The V gene is TRBV15, the J gene TRBJ2-2; D gene uncertain. V shed 3 bases and J shed 3 bases, with 5 bases lying between them. This CDR3 is 13 amino acids long. Germline values: CDR1 LNHNV, CDR2 YYDKDF (reference sequence). The CDR3 here is CATSRWDTGELFF. The CDR3, as DNA: TGTGCCACCAGCAGGTGGGACACCGGGGAGCTGTTTTTT. Together with reference TRBV15 and TRBJ2-2, the CDR3 gives the full variable domain: DAMVIQNPRYQVTQFGKPVTLSCSQTLNHNVMYWYQQKSSQAPKLLFHYYDKDFNNEADTPDNFQSRRPNTSFCFLDIRSPGLGDTAMYLCATSRWDTGELFFGEGSRLTVL.

Concerning this clonotype: A read error is possible here, since a much larger clone lies one base away. The chain uses TRBV4-3 and TRBJ2-5, with D uncertain. With the DNA end fitting TRBJ2-7 better, the J assignment may be wrong. Per the germline V gene, CDR1 is LGHNA and CDR2 is YSLEER. The CDR3 is 13 residues long. The CDR3 reads CVSSQDLRYEQYF. The CDR3 DNA sequence: TGCGTCAGCAGCCAAGATCTCAGATACGAGCAGTACTTC.

CDR3 coding DNA: TGTGCCAGCAGTAAGCTAGGATACACCGGGGAGCTGTTTTTT. Protein product: CASSKLGYTGELFF. The chain combines TRBV6-2 or TRBV6-3 with TRBJ2-2; no definite D call. V gave up 5 bases and J gave up 3 bases, with 10 bases separating them. The CDR3 runs to 14 residues. Per germline, CDR1 MNHEY and CDR2 SVGEGT.

The J gene is TRBJ2-1, the V gene TRBV6-6, with D perhaps given as TRBD1 or TRBD2 (5 bases each). This CDR3 has 15 residues. The germline V and J ends were trimmed by 6 bases and 0 bases, with 12 bases remaining between them. The germline V gene encodes CDR1 MNHNY and CDR2 SVGAGI (reference sequence). The CDR3 is CASSYRGTSYNEQFF. CDR3 bases: TGTGCCAGCAGCTACCGGGGCACCTCCTACAATGAGCAGTTCTTC.

In this sample, this clonotype turned up once. The chain has TRBV2 and TRBJ2-3; D perhaps matches TRBD2 (6 bases). Trimming removed 3 bases from V and 3 bases from J, with 13 bases in between. The length of the CDR3 is 15 residues. CDR1 and CDR2 from the germline V gene are SNHLY and FYNNEI. The CDR3 loop reads CASSDGSSRTDTQYF. The DNA for the CDR3 is TGTGCCAGCAGTGACGGGAGTAGTCGGACAGATACGCAGTATTTT. Complete variable domain (other parts from reference TRBV2 and TRBJ2-3): EPEVTQTPSHQVTQMGQEVILRCVPISNHLYFYWYRQILGQKVEFLVSFYNNEISEKSEIFDDQFSVERPDGSNFTLKIRSTKLEDSAMYFCASSDGSSRTDTQYFGPGTRLTVL.

This chain links TRBV20-1 with TRBJ2-1; 9 positions match TRBD1. This CDR3 comprises 15 residues. The V gene end was trimmed by 5 bases and the J gene end by 9 bases; junction bases not matched to a gene: 14. Germline assignment: CDR1 DFQATT and CDR2 SNEGSKA (reference sequence). CDR3 sequence: CSAFPGQGTSREQFF. CDR3 bases: TGCAGTGCTTTCCCGGGACAGGGTACGTCCCGTGAGCAGTTCTTC.

As for this clonotype: A read error may produce the germline difference seen at one junction end. This chain's CDR3 is CASSSLTRQGSSYNGQFF. CDR3 sequence (DNA): TGTGCCAGCAGCTCACTAACCAGACAGGGATCATCTTACAATGGGCAGTTCTTC. V is TRBV11-2 and J is TRBJ2-1; the match to TRBD1 covers 7 bases. The CDR3 contains 18 residues. Germline CDR1 and CDR2: SGHAT and FQNNGV.

This chain uses TRBV7-2 with TRBJ1-6, with D unresolved. Per the germline V gene, CDR1 is SGHTA and CDR2 is FQGNSA. The ends were cut back, 2 bases at V and 7 bases at J, with 6 bases in the middle. This CDR3 contains 13 residues. DNA of the CDR3: TGTGCCAGCAGCTTAATCCAGAATTCACCCCTCCACTTT. Translation gives CASSLIQNSPLHF. The whole variable domain, remainder taken from reference TRBV7-2 and TRBJ1-6, is GAGVSQSPSNKVTEKGKDVELRCDPISGHTALYWYRQSLGQGLEFLIYFQGNSAPDKSGLPSDRFSAERTGGSVSTLTIQRTQQEDSAVYLCASSLIQNSPLHFGNGTRLTVT.

V gene TRBV6-5 combines with J gene TRBJ2-1; 9 bases align to TRBD2. Trimming removed 2 bases from V and 9 bases from J; junction bases left unmatched: 11. The CDR3 is 16 amino acids. Germline CDR1 MNHEY, CDR2 SVGAGI. The CDR3 here is CASSYTLGTSIPEQFF. In nucleotides, the CDR3 is TGTGCCAGCAGTTACACCCTCGGGACTAGCATTCCTGAGCAGTTCTTC.

The chain joins TRBV10-3 to TRBJ2-3, with TRBD2 matching 8 bases. The trim removed 8 bases at V and 0 bases at J, leaving 10 bases unmatched. The CDR3 has 16 amino acids. Looked up from germline, CDR1 is ENHRY and CDR2 is SYGVKD. The CDR3 nucleotides read TGTGCCATCCGCGGGGGGACTAGGGCGAGCACAGATACGCAGTATTTT. Protein sequence: CAIRGGTRASTDTQYF.

About this clonotype itself: Germline is not matched at one junction end, which may reflect a read error. The rearrangement uses TRBV29-1 and TRBJ2-5; tentative D call: TRBD2 (5 bases). The CDR3 sequence is 14 residues long. Germline loops: CDR1 SQVTM, CDR2 ANQGSEA. The CDR3 DNA reads as TGCAGCCCTGGGGAGTCGACCAATCCCGAGACCCGGTACTTC. Protein sequence: CSPGESTNPETRYF.

The V call is TRBV5-1, the J call TRBJ2-1; 13 nucleotides agree with TRBD2. The CDR3 is 16 amino acids. Germline CDR1 SGHRS, CDR2 YFSETQ. The V and J ends lost 4 bases and 7 bases, in that order; junction bases with no gene match: 8. The CDR3 region has the DNA TGCGCCAGCAGCCCTACTAGCGGGGGGGCAAGGAATGAGCAGTTCTTC. This codes for CASSPTSGGARNEQFF.

This sequence joins TRBV12-3 or TRBV12-4 and TRBJ2-1; 9 bases are shared with TRBD2. There are 15 residues in the CDR3. Losses at the gene ends were 4 bases for V and 8 bases for J; bases not matched to a gene: 9. As DNA, the CDR3 is TGTGCCAGCAGTTCCCCTGGACTAGCGATTTATGAGCAGTTCTTC. This sequence encodes CASSSPGLAIYEQFF.

This chain links TRBV6-2 or TRBV6-3 with TRBJ2-1; possible D gene TRBD1, 6 bases. The CDR3 contains 17 residues. The germline V gene has CDR1 MNHEY and CDR2 SVGEGT. V lost 4 bases and J lost 1, with 17 bases in between. For the CDR3, the DNA is TGTGCCAGCAGTTCCTCTACCGGGACAAGGTCCTACAATGAGCAGTTCTTC. This sequence encodes CASSSSTGTRSYNEQFF.

The V gene is TRBV5-1, the J gene TRBJ2-5; D gene uncertain. The CDR3 spans 14 residues. The germline V and J ends were trimmed by 5 bases and 0 bases, with 11 bases remaining between them. The germline CDR1 and CDR2 sequences are SGHRS and YFSETQ. CDR3 sequence reads: CASRVDGYQETQYF. DNA for the CDR3: TGCGCCAGCAGAGTTGACGGCTACCAAGAGACCCAGTACTTC. Based on the CDR3 plus reference TRBV5-1 and TRBJ2-5, the full variable domain is KAGVTQTPRYLIKTRGQQVTLSCSPISGHRSVSWYQQTPGQGLQFLFEYFSETQRNKGNFPGRFSGRQFSNSRSEMNVSTLELGDSALYLCASRVDGYQETQYFGPGTRLLVL.

This clonotype was seen a few times. The rearrangement uses TRBV5-1 and TRBJ2-5; 8 bases agree with TRBD2. This CDR3 spans 17 amino acids. The V gene end was trimmed by 4 bases and the J gene end by 0 bases; junction bases not matched to a gene: 11. CDR1 is SGHRS, CDR2 YFSETQ, per germline. The chain's CDR3 is CASSGGFGGAYQETQYF. Here the CDR3 DNA reads TGCGCCAGCAGCGGAGGTTTCGGGGGGGCGTACCAAGAGACCCAGTACTTC.

The CDR3 DNA reads TGTGCCAGCAGCTTAAGGGGGGGGATGAACACTGAAGCTTTCTTT. This codes for CASSLRGGMNTEAFF. This rearrangement joins TRBV7-9 to TRBJ1-1, with D possibly matching TRBD1 (6 bases). V was pared by 2 bases and J by 0 bases, with 10 bases between. CDR1 SEHNR and CDR2 FQNEAQ come from the germline V gene (reference sequence). The CDR3 runs to 15 residues.

Ten or more counts support this clonotype. The rearrangement uses TRBV7-2 and TRBJ1-6; D is undetermined. V dropped 5 bases and J dropped 1 base, with 12 bases sitting between them. Germline loops: CDR1 SGHTA, CDR2 FQGNSA. The CDR3 covers 16 residues. DNA of the CDR3: TGTGCCAGCAGCCCCCAAGCGGTATCCTATAATTCACCCCTCCACTTT. Protein product: CASSPQAVSYNSPLHF.